The clone carrying this T cell receptor (beta chain) was seen many times. Its target is unknown. This entry comes from a study of blood T cells in healthy people across ages. Notes on the study in general: Compared with aged donors, long-lived donors showed fewer expanded clones, suggesting selection.

Then a second PCR, running roughly 7 to 11 cycles, was carried out with a sample-barcoded 5' primer and a J-beta primer mix. The authors tagged each cDNA molecule using a template-switch adaptor with 12 random nucleotides. Sequencing recovered at least 3 million CDR3-containing paired-end reads from each sample. TCRdb fed the 5' RACE reads into MiXCR, producing one record per CDR3 protein. The sample includes about 290,000 distinct CDR3 sequences, roughly 26% of them seen just once. This TCR came from a woman in her 70s in good health. The sample comprised blood.

CDR3 sequence (DNA): TGCGCCAGCAGCTTGGGAGGGCTTGACTACAATGAGCAGTTCTTC. Amino acids: CASSLGGLDYNEQFF. The gene calls are TRBV5-1 and TRBJ2-1; TRBD2 might be the D (5 bases). The CDR3 length is 15 residues. V was trimmed by 0 bases and J by 3 bases, leaving 10 bases between them. Germline V gives CDR1 SGHRS, CDR2 YFSETQ.